One and the same sample provided the 10 T cell receptor beta chains below, sequenced in a study of blood T cells in healthy people across ages. Through a sample-barcoded 5' primer and a J-beta primer mix, a second PCR was run for roughly 6 to 12 cycles. Each CDR3 protein is one row after TCRdb ran MiXCR on the 5' RACE reads. The sample has some 640,000 distinct CDR3 sequences, about half seen once. Input material: blood. These receptors all stem from a woman aged 55-70 years in good health.

This clonotype turned up a few times. V gene TRBV7-9 combines with J gene TRBJ2-7, with a tentative D call TRBD2 (6 bases). Per the germline V gene, CDR1 is SEHNR and CDR2 is FQNEAQ (reference sequence). The germline V and J ends were trimmed by 3 bases and 0 bases, with 9 bases remaining between them. The CDR3 runs to 14 residues. CDR3 residues: CASSFSGYSYEQYF. CDR3 DNA sequence: TGTGCCAGCAGCTTTAGCGGCTACTCCTACGAGCAGTACTTC. Looking up the rest from reference TRBV7-9 and TRBJ2-7 gives the full variable domain: DTGVSQNPRHKITKRGQNVTFRCDPISEHNRLYWYRQTLGQGPEFLTYFQNEAQLEKSRLLSDRFSAERPKGSFSTLEIQRTEQGDSAMYLCASSFSGYSYEQYFGPGTRLTVT.

In the case of this clonotype: An end of the junction does not agree with germline; a read error may underlie this. V gene TRBV5-1 combines with J gene TRBJ1-2; 10 nucleotides agree with TRBD1. CDR1 SGHRS and CDR2 YFSETQ come from the germline V gene. The CDR3 totals 13 residues. CDR3 region: CTSSLGTGAGYTF. For the CDR3, the DNA is TGCACCAGCAGCTTGGGGACAGGGGCCGGCTACACCTTC.

This clonotype turned up a few times. This rearrangement joins TRBV20-1 to TRBJ1-5, with D unclear. The CDR3 extends over 12 amino acids. Deletions cut 0 bases from V and 9 bases from J, with 9 bases between. Germline-derived CDR1 and CDR2 are DFQATT and SNEGSKA (reference sequence). The CDR3 is CSARDQGMPQHF. The CDR3 DNA is TGCAGTGCTAGAGATCAAGGGATGCCCCAGCATTTT.

V is TRBV20-1 and J is TRBJ1-6; 8 bases are a match to TRBD1. The V gene end was trimmed by 2 bases and the J gene end by 10 bases; junction bases not matched to a gene: 10. This CDR3 spans 15 amino acids. Germline CDR1 reads DFQATT; CDR2 reads SNEGSKA (reference sequence). CDR3 nucleotides: TGCAGTGCTAGACCCCGGGACAGGTCAGGATCACCCCTCCACTTT. This encodes CSARPRDRSGSPLHF.

This clonotype showed up just a few times. The chain carries TRBV7-2 and TRBJ2-5; 9 nucleotides agree with TRBD2. The ends lost 1 base at V and 1 base at J; junction bases unmatched: 4. Germline loops: CDR1 SGHTA, CDR2 FQGNSA. The CDR3 is 16 amino acids. The CDR3 loop is CASSLGLAGSQETQYF. CDR3 bases: TGTGCCAGCAGCTTAGGCCTAGCGGGGAGCCAAGAGACCCAGTACTTC.

Remarks on this clonotype: Relative to the germline gene, one junction end is altered; a read error may explain this. The rearrangement links TRBV20-1 to TRBJ2-3; D call uncertain. CDR3 length equals 13 residues. Looked up from germline, CDR1 is DFQATT and CDR2 is SNEGSKA (reference sequence). CDR3 protein: CSARVPYSDAQYF. The CDR3 DNA is TGCAGTGCTAGAGTACCTTATTCAGATGCGCAGTATTTT.

The chain links TRBV20-1 to TRBJ1-6; 9 positions match TRBD1. Germline assignment: CDR1 DFQATT and CDR2 SNEGSKA (reference sequence). J lost 7 bases, V lost 1 base, and 5 bases had no gene match. This CDR3 is built from 15 residues. As DNA, the CDR3 is TGCAGTGCTAGAGCTGGGACAGGGCCGAATTCACCCCTCCACTTT. As protein: CSARAGTGPNSPLHF.

This clonotype was counted many times. The CDR3 sequence is CSARKSSGRVNEQFF. The CDR3 nucleotides read TGCAGTGCTAGAAAATCTAGCGGGAGAGTTAATGAGCAGTTCTTC. This rearrangement joins TRBV20-1 to TRBJ2-1, with 10 bases matching TRBD2. CDR1 DFQATT and CDR2 SNEGSKA come from the germline V gene (reference sequence). J lost 7 bases, V lost 2 bases, and 8 bases had no gene match. The CDR3 spans 15 residues.

As to this clonotype: Its ends do not fully match the called genes, so a read error is possible. V and J are TRBV20-1 and TRBJ1-5; TRBD1 is a possible D gene (5 bases). Germline values: CDR1 DFQATT, CDR2 SNEGSKA (reference sequence). The CDR3 totals 17 residues. CDR3 region: CSAGDWDLAAGDQPRHF. In DNA form, the CDR3 reads TGCAGTGCCGGGGACTGGGACCTGGCGGCCGGGGATCAGCCCCGGCATTTT.

This clonotype was counted between two and nine times. CDR3 nucleotide sequence: TGTGCCAGCAGTTACTCCGGCACAGACAACAATGAGCAGTTCTTC. Protein sequence: CASSYSGTDNNEQFF. The chain joins TRBV6-5 to TRBJ2-1; D gene uncertain. V was cut by 0 bases and J by 5 bases, with 11 bases left in between. The CDR3 is 15 residues long. CDR1 MNHEY and CDR2 SVGAGI come from the germline V gene.